A selection of T cell receptor beta chains follows, all from one sample in a study of cytomegalovirus exposure and HLA in healthy donors. Using immunoSEQ multiplex PCR, the repertoire was profiled, and TCRdb retains in-frame clones only, with some absent. The sample shows over 250,000 clones, roughly 70% of them seen only once. The sample consisted of PBMCs. Receptor source: a female donor in good health and CMV-seronegative. Each CDR3 is given with its conserved first and last residue. The D gene is left open where the match is weak. Size is omitted from some rows. Given values are once, few, many or a class for expanded clones.

TRBJ2-2,-,14,-,TRBV10-1,CASSGGPNTGELFF,TGCGCCAGCAGTGGGGGCCCGAACACCGGGGAGCTGTTTTTT
TRBJ1-1,-,13,-,TRBV19,CASRHPGGTEAFF,TGTGCCAGCCGCCATCCGGGGGGTACTGAAGCTTTCTTT
TRBJ2-1,-,12,-,TRBV2,CASKNRDNEQFF,TGTGCCAGCAAGAACAGGGACAATGAGCAGTTCTTC
TRBJ2-3,once,14,TRBD2,TRBV7-9,CASSFSGSTDTQYF,TGTGCCAGCAGCTTTAGCGGGAGCACAGATACGCAGTATTTT
TRBJ2-3,-,14,TRBD2,TRBV19,CASSIRLATDTQYF,TGTGCCAGTAGTATCCGACTAGCCACAGATACGCAGTATTTT
TRBJ2-7,-,11,-,TRBV4-1,CASSQSGEQYF,TGCGCCAGCAGCCAGAGCGGCGAGCAGTACTTC
TRBJ2-7,-,15,-,TRBV7-6,CASRSGYREGNEQYF,TGTGCCAGCAGATCAGGGTACAGGGAGGGAAACGAGCAGTACTTC
TRBJ1-1,-,14,TRBD1,TRBV5-4,CASSTTGFSTEAFF,TGTGCCAGCAGCACGACAGGGTTCAGCACTGAAGCTTTCTTT
TRBJ2-7,-,14,TRBD1,TRBV9,CASSAGQSTYEQYF,TGTGCCAGCAGCGCGGGACAGTCAACCTACGAGCAGTACTTC
TRBJ1-3,few,13,-,TRBV2,CASSLIGGNTIYF,TGTGCCAGCAGTTTAATCGGGGGAAACACCATATATTTT
TRBJ2-7,-,15,-,TRBV18,CASSSGQGAPYEQYF,TGTGCCAGCTCATCCGGACAAGGAGCACCCTACGAGCAGTACTTC
TRBJ2-5,-,16,TRBD2,TRBV2,CASSGPLAGGQETQYF,TGTGCCAGCAGTGGCCCCCTAGCGGGAGGGCAAGAGACCCAGTACTTC
TRBJ2-7,once,14,TRBD2,TRBV10-1,CASRISSGSSEQYF,TGCGCCAGCAGGATATCTAGCGGGAGCAGCGAGCAGTACTTC
TRBJ1-1,-,13,-,TRBV6-5,CASSPRAPTEAFF,TGTGCCAGCAGCCCCAGGGCTCCCACTGAAGCTTTCTTT
TRBJ1-2,-,14,TRBD1,TRBV2,CASSVDRGTYGYTF,TGTGCCAGCAGTGTAGACAGGGGCACCTATGGCTACACCTTC
TRBJ2-2,-,17,TRBD2,TRBV5-4,CASSLGGLAGASGELFF,TGTGCCAGCAGCTTGGGTGGACTAGCGGGAGCGTCCGGGGAGCTGTTTTTT
TRBJ2-2,-,15,-,TRBV5-4,CASSLGQGTTGELFF,TGTGCCAGCAGCTTAGGGCAGGGAACAACCGGGGAGCTGTTTTTT
TRBJ2-4,-,16,TRBD1,TRBV4-1,CASSQEGTVGANIQYF,TGCGCCAGCAGCCAAGAAGGGACAGTGGGGGCTAACATTCAGTACTTC
TRBJ1-5,few,16,-,TRBV7-9,CASSLVGAGRNQPQHF,TGTGCCAGCAGCTTAGTTGGTGCAGGGCGCAATCAGCCCCAGCATTTT
TRBJ2-7,-,16,TRBD2,TRBV27,CASSSPGLAEGVEQYF,TGTGCCAGCAGTTCCCCGGGACTAGCTGAAGGCGTCGAGCAGTACTTC
TRBJ2-5,-,11,-,TRBV2,CASSLQETQYF,TGTGCCAGCAGCTTACAAGAGACCCAGTACTTC
TRBJ1-1,few,15,TRBD1,TRBV18,CASSPPQGAETEAFF,TGTGCCAGCTCACCACCACAGGGGGCGGAGACTGAAGCTTTCTTT
TRBJ2-1,few,15,TRBD2,TRBV28,CASSDRAGWRNEQFF,TGTGCCAGCAGTGATAGAGCGGGATGGAGGAATGAGCAGTTCTTC
TRBJ1-5,-,13,TRBD1,TRBV15,CATSRDQGGPQHF,TGTGCCACCAGCAGAGATCAGGGGGGGCCCCAGCATTTT
TRBJ2-5,-,11,-,TRBV6-1,CASSAKETQYF,TGTGCCAGCAGTGCCAAAGAGACCCAGTACTTC
TRBJ1-1,few,14,-,TRBV14,CASSQDLAYTEAFF,TGTGCCAGCAGCCAAGATCTGGCCTACACTGAAGCTTTCTTT
TRBJ1-4,-,17,TRBD1,TRBV4-2,CASSQDTGTAINEKLFF,TGTGCCAGCAGCCAAGATACCGGGACAGCGATAAATGAAAAACTGTTTTTT
TRBJ1-3,once,13,-,TRBV7-3,CASSAESGNTIYF,TGTGCCAGCAGCGCCGAGAGTGGAAACACCATATATTTT
TRBJ2-7,-,15,-,TRBV6-6,CASSYPSKGAYEQYF,TGTGCCAGCAGTTATCCCAGTAAGGGAGCCTACGAGCAGTACTTC